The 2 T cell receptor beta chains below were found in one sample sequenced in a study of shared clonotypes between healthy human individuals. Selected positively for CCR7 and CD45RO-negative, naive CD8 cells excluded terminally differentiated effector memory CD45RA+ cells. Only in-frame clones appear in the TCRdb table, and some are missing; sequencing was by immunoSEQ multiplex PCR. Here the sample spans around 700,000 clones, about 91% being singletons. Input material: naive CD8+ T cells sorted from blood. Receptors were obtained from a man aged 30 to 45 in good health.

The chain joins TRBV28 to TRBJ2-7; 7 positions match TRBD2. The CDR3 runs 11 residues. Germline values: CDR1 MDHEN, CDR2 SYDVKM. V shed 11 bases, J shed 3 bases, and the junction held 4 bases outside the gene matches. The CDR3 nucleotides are TGTGCCGGGGGGGATTACTACGAGCAGTACTTC. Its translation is CAGGDYYEQYF.

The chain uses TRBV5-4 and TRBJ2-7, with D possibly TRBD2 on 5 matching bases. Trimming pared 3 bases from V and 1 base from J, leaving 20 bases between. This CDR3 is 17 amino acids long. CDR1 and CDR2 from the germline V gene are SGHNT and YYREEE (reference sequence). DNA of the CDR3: TGTGCCAGCAGCTCTCCTTTTGGAGTGGGAGAATCCTACGAGCAGTACTTC. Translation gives CASSSPFGVGESYEQYF.